Sequencing of this T cell receptor beta chain was carried out in a study of T cell responses to AZD1222 COVID-19 vaccine. Trimming removed 7 bases from V and 8 bases from J, with 12 bases in between. CDR1 and CDR2 (germline): KGHDR, SFDVKD. This CDR3 comprises 12 residues. The assay was immunoSEQ multiplex PCR, and TCRdb's table has in-frame clones only and misses some. Of some 79,000 clones listed, roughly 80% were seen once; the top ten hold approximately 47%. This chain joins TRBV24-1 and TRBJ2-3, with D tentatively TRBD2 (5 bases). The source material was peripheral blood, sampled 28 days after the second AZD1222 dose. This clonotype was sampled from an adult who received the AZD1222 COVID-19 vaccine. CDR3 in DNA: TGTGCCACCAGCGGCGGGTTGTCTACGCAGTATTTT. Translated, it gives CATSGGLSTQYF.